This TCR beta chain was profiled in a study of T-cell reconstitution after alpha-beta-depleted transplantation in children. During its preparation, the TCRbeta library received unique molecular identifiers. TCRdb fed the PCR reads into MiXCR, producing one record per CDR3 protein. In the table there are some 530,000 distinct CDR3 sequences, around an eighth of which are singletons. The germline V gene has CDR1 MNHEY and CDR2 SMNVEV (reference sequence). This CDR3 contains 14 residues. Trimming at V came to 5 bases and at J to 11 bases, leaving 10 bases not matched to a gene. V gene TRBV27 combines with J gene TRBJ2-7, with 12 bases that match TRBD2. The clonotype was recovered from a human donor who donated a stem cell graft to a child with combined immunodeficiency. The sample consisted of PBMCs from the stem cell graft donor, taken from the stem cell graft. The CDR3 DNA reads TGTGCCAGCAGTCCCGGACTAGCGGGAACCGGGGAGTACTTC. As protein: CASSPGLAGTGEYF.